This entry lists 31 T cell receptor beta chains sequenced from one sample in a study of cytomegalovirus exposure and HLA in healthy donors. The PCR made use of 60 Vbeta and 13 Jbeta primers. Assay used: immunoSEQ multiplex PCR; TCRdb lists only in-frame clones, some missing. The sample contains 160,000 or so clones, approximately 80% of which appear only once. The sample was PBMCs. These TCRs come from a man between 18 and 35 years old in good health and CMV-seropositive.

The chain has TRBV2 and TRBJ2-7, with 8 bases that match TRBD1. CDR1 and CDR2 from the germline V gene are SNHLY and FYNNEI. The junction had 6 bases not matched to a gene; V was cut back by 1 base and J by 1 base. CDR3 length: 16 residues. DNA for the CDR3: TGTGCCAGCAGTGAAGGAAAGGGGGACAGGTCCTACGAGCAGTACTTC. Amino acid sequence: CASSEGKGDRSYEQYF.

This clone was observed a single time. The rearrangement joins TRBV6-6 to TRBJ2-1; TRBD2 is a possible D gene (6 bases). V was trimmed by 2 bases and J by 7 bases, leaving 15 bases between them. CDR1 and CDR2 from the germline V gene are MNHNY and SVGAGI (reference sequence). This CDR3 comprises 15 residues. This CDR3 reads CASSYPGETRNEQFF. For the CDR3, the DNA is TGTGCCAGCAGTTACCCGGGGGAGACTCGAAATGAGCAGTTCTTC.

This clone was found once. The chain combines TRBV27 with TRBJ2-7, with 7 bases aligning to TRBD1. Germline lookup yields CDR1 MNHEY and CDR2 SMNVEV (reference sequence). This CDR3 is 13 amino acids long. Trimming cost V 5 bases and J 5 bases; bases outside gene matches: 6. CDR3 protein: CASSKDRLHEQYF. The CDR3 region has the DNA TGTGCCAGCAGTAAGGACAGGCTCCACGAGCAGTACTTC.

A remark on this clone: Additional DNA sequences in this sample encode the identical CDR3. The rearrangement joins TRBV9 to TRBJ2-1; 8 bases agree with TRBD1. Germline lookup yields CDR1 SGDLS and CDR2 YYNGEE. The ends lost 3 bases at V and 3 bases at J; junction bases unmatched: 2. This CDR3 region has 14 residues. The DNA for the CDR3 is TGTGCCAGCAGCGCTGGGACAGGCTACAATGAGCAGTTCTTC. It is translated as CASSAGTGYNEQFF.

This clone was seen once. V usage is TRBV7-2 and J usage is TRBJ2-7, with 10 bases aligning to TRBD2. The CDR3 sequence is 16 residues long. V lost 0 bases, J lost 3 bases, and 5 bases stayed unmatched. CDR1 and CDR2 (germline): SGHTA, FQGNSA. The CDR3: CASSLAASGGHYEQYF. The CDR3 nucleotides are TGTGCCAGCAGCTTAGCGGCTAGCGGGGGCCACTACGAGCAGTACTTC.

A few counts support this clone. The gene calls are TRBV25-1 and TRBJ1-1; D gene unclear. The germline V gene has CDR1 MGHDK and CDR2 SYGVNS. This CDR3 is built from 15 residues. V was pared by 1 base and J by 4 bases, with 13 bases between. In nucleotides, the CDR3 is TGTGCCAGCAGTGAATCTAATCGTTGGGCCACTGAAGCTTTCTTT. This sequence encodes CASSESNRWATEAFF. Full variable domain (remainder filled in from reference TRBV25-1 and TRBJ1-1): EADIYQTPRYLVIGTGKKITLECSQTMGHDKMYWYQQDPGMELHLIHYSYGVNSTEKGDLSSESTVSRIRTEHFPLTLESARPSHTSQYLCASSESNRWATEAFFGQGTRLTVV.

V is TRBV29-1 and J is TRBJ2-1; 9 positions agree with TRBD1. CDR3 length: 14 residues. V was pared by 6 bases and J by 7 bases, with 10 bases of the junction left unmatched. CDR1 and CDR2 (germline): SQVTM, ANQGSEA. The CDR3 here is CSVTRDREGNEQFF. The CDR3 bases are TGCAGCGTGACGAGGGACAGGGAGGGAAATGAGCAGTTCTTC.

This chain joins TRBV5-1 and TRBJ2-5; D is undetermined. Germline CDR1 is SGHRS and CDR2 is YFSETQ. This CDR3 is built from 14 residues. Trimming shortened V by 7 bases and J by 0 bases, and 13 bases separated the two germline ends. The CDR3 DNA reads TGCGCCAGCTGTGAACAGACGTACCAAGAGACCCAGTACTTC. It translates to CASCEQTYQETQYF.

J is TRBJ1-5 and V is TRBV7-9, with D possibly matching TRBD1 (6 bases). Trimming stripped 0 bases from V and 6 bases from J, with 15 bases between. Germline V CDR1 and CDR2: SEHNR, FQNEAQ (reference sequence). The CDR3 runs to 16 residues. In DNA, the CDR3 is TGTGCCAGCAGCTTAGCGTTAGGACAGTTTTCTCAGCCCCAGCATTTT. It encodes CASSLALGQFSQPQHF.

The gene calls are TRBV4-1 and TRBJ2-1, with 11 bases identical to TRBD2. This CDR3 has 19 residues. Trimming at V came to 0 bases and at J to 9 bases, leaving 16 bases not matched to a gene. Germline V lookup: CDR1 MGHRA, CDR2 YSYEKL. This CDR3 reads CASSQDLRLAGGLFTEQFF. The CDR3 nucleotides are TGCGCCAGCAGCCAAGATCTCCGGCTAGCGGGAGGCCTTTTTACTGAGCAGTTCTTC.

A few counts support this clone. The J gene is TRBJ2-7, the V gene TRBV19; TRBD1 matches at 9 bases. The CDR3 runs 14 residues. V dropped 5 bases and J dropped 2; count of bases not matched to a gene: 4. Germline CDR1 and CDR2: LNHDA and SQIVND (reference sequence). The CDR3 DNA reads TGTGCCAGTAGTGACGGACAGGGGACCTACGAGCAGTACTTC. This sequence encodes CASSDGQGTYEQYF. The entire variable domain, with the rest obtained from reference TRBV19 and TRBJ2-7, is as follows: DGGITQSPKYLFRKEGQNVTLSCEQNLNHDAMYWYRQDPGQGLRLIYYSQIVNDFQKGDIAEGYSVSREKKESFPLTVTSAQKNPTAFYLCASSDGQGTYEQYFGPGTRLTVT.

The CDR3 region has the DNA TGTGCCAGCAGCGGGGGGGGAATCGAAGCTAACTATGGCTACACCTTC. Its translation: CASSGGGIEANYGYTF. The V and J genes are TRBV7-9 and TRBJ1-2, with D possibly being TRBD1 (5 bases). V was pared by 5 bases and J by 0 bases, with 16 bases between. CDR1 and CDR2 from the germline V gene are SEHNR and FQNEAQ (reference sequence). The CDR3 covers 16 residues.

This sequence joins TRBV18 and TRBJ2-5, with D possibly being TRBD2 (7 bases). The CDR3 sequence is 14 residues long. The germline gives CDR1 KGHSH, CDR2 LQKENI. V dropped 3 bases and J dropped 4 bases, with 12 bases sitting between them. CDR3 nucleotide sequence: TGTGCCAGCTCACCTGGGGGGGCTCGAGAGACCCAGTACTTC. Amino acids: CASSPGGARETQYF. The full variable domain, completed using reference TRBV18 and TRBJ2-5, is NAGVMQNPRHLVRRRGQEARLRCSPMKGHSHVYWYRQLPEEGLKFMVYLQKENIIDESGMPKERFSAEFPKEGPSILRIQQVVRGDSAAYFCASSPGGARETQYFGPGTRLLVL.

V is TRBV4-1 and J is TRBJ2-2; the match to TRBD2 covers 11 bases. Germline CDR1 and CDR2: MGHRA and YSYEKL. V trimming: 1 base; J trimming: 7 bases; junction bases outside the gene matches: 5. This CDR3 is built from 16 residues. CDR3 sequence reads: CASSQGVLAGDGELFF. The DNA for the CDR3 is TGCGCCAGCAGCCAAGGGGTACTAGCGGGAGACGGGGAGCTGTTTTTT.

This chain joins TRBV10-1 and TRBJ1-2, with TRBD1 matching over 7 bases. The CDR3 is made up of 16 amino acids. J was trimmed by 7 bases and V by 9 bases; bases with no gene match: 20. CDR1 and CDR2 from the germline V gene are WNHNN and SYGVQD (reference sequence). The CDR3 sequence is CASTDLKTGPERGYTF. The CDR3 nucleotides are TGCGCCAGTACTGACCTTAAGACAGGGCCTGAGCGTGGCTACACCTTC.

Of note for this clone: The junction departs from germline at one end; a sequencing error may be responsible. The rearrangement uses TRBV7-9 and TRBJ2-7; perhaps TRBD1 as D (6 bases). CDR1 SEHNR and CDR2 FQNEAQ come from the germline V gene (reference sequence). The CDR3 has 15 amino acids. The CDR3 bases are TGTTCCAGCAGCTTTAGACCAAGGGTGGCAGGGACACAGTACTTC. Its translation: CSSSFRPRVAGTQYF.

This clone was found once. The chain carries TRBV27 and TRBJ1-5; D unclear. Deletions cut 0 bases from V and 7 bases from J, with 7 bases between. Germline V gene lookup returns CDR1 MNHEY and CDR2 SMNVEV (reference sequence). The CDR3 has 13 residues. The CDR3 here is CASSLSFSQPQHF. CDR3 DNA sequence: TGTGCCAGCAGTTTATCCTTTAGCCAGCCCCAGCATTTT.

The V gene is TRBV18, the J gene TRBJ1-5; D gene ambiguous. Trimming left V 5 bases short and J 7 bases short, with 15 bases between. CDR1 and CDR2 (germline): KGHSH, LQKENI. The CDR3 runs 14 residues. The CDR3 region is CASSFSGGWQPQHF. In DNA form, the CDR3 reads TGTGCCAGCTCATTTTCGGGAGGATGGCAGCCCCAGCATTTT.

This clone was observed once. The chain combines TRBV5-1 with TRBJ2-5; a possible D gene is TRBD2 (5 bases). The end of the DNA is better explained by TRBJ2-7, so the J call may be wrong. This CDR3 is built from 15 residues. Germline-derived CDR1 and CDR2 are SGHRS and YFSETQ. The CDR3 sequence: CASSLDSGSSYEQYF. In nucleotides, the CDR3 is TGCGCCAGCAGCTTGGATTCGGGGAGCTCCTACGAGCAGTACTTC.

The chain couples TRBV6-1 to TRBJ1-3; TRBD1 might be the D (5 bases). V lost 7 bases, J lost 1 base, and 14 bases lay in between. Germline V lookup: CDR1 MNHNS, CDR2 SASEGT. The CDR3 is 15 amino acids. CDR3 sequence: CASISTVSSGNTIYF. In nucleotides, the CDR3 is TGTGCCAGCATATCGACAGTATCTTCTGGAAACACCATATATTTT.

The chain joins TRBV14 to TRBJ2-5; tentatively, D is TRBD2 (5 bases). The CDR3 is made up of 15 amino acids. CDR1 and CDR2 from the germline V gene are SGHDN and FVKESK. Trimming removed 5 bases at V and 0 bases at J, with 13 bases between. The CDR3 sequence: CASSDGLRYQETQYF. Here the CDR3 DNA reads TGTGCCAGCAGCGATGGACTGAGGTACCAAGAGACCCAGTACTTC.

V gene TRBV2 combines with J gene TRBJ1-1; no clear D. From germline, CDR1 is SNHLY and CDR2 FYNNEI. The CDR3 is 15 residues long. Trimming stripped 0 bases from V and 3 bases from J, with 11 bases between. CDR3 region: CASSEARPGYTEAFF. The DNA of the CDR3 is TGTGCCAGCAGTGAAGCTCGCCCAGGCTACACTGAAGCTTTCTTT.

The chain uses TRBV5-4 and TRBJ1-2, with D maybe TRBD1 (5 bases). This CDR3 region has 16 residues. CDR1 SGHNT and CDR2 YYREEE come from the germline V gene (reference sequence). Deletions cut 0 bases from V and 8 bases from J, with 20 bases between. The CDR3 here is CASSLVGEGPSMGYTF. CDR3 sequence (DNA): TGTGCCAGCAGCTTGGTGGGGGAGGGGCCTTCTATGGGCTACACCTTC.

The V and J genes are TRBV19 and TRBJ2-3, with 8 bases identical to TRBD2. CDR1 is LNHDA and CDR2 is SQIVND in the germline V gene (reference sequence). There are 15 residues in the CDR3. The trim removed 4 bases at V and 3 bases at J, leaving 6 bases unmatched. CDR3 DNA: TGTGCCAGTAGTACCTCCGGGACTAGGACAGATACGCAGTATTTT. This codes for CASSTSGTRTDTQYF.

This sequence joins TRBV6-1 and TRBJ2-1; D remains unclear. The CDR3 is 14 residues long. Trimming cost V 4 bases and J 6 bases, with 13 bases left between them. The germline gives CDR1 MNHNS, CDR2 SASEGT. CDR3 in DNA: TGTGCCAGCAGTGCCATAACTGCTGCCAATGAGCAGTTCTTC. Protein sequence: CASSAITAANEQFF.

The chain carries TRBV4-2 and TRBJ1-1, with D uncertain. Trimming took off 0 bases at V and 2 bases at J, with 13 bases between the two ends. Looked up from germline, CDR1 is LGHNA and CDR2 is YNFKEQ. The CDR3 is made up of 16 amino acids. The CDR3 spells CASSQDWVRRNTEAFF. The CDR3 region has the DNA TGTGCCAGCAGCCAAGATTGGGTCCGGAGAAACACTGAAGCTTTCTTT.

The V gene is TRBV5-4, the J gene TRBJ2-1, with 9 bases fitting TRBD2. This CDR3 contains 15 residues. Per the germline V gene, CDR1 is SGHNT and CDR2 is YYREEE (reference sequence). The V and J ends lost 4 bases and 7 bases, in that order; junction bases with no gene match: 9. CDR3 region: CASSRGLASVNEQFF. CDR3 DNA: TGTGCCAGCAGCCGCGGACTAGCGAGCGTAAATGAGCAGTTCTTC.

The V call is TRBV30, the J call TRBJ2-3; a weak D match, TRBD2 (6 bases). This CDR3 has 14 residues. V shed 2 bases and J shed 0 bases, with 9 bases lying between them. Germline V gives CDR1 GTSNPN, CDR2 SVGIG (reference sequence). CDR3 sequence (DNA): TGTGCCTGGAGTCAGGCGGGGAGCACAGATACGCAGTATTTT. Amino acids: CAWSQAGSTDTQYF.

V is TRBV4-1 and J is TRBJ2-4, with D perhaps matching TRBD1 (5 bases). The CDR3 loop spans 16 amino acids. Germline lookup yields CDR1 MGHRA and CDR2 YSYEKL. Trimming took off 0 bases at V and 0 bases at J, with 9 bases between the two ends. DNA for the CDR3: TGCGCCAGCAGCCAAGAAGGACACCTAGCCAAAAACATTCAGTACTTC. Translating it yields CASSQEGHLAKNIQYF.

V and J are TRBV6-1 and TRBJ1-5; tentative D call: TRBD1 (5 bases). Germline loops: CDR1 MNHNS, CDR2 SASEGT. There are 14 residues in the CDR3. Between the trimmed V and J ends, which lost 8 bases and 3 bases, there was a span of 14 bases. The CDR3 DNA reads TGTGCCAGCGTTCCAGGGCAGTCCAATCAGCCCCAGCATTTT. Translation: CASVPGQSNQPQHF.

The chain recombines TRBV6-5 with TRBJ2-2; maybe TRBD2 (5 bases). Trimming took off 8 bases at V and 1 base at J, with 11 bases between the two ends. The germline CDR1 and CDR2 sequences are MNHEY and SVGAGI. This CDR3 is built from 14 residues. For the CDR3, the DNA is TGTGCCAGCGGGAGAAGCCGGAACACCGGGGAGCTGTTTTTT. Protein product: CASGRSRNTGELFF.